One and the same sample provided the 13 T cell receptor beta chains below, sequenced in a study of technical replicates of blood from a few donors. Method: immunoSEQ multiplex PCR; TCRdb's copy keeps in-frame clones and lacks some. The profile shows 14,000 or so clones, approximately 81% of them singletons. The source material was PBMCs. These receptors all come from a human donor in good health.

V is TRBV19 and J is TRBJ2-2; 13 positions match TRBD2. The CDR3 has 15 residues. Per germline, CDR1 LNHDA and CDR2 SQIVND (reference sequence). Unmatched junction bases numbered 3, after V lost 8 bases and J lost 3 bases. CDR3 in amino acids: CASGLAGDYTGELFF. DNA of the CDR3: TGTGCCAGTGGACTAGCGGGGGATTACACCGGGGAGCTGTTTTTT.

The chain links TRBV6-1 to TRBJ1-2; D is unclear. CDR1 and CDR2 (germline): MNHNS, SASEGT. The CDR3 contains 12 residues. Trimming cost V 4 bases and J 3 bases, with 6 bases left between them. The CDR3 bases are TGTGCCAGCAGTGGAGGGCACTATGGCTACACCTTC. Protein: CASSGGHYGYTF.

This rearrangement joins TRBV10-3 to TRBJ2-1, with 9 bases matching TRBD2. The V gene's germline CDR1 is ENHRY and CDR2 SYGVKD. The CDR3 runs to 14 residues. The J segment lost 5 bases and the V segment lost 6 bases, leaving 5 bases of the junction unmatched. The CDR3 loop is CAIRDSGGDNEQFF. The CDR3 DNA sequence: TGTGCCATCAGAGATAGCGGGGGAGACAATGAGCAGTTCTTC.

This rearrangement joins TRBV5-1 to TRBJ2-3, with TRBD1 matching 8 bases. The trim removed 0 bases at V and 4 bases at J, leaving 7 bases unmatched. This CDR3 comprises 16 residues. The germline V gene has CDR1 SGHRS and CDR2 YFSETQ. DNA of the CDR3: TGCGCCAGCAGCTTGGGGACAGGGTATAGGGCAGATACGCAGTATTTT. Translated, it gives CASSLGTGYRADTQYF.

The chain joins TRBV5-1 to TRBJ2-2, with no clear D. Trimming removed 0 bases at V and 1 base at J, with 7 bases between. CDR3 size: 15 residues. The germline V gene has CDR1 SGHRS and CDR2 YFSETQ. In nucleotides, the CDR3 is TGCGCCAGCAGCTTGGCAGGAATGAACACCGGGGAGCTGTTTTTT. Protein product: CASSLAGMNTGELFF.

CDR3 DNA sequence: TGTGCCAGTAGTTCCTCTGGACAGGGGTACTATGGCTACACCTTC. Its translation: CASSSSGQGYYGYTF. The chain links TRBV19 to TRBJ1-2, with 9 bases that match TRBD1. The germline V gene has CDR1 LNHDA and CDR2 SQIVND (reference sequence). The CDR3 totals 15 residues. V shed 5 bases, J shed 3 bases, and the junction held 7 bases outside the gene matches.

J is TRBJ1-3 and V is TRBV5-8; TRBD1 is a possible D gene (5 bases). The CDR3 has 15 residues. CDR1 is SGHTS, CDR2 YDEGEE, per germline. Trimming shortened V by 1 base and J by 1 base, and 9 bases separated the two germline ends. CDR3 bases: TGTGCCAGCAGCTTGCAGGGATGGTCTGGAAACACCATATATTTT. Translating it yields CASSLQGWSGNTIYF.

CDR3: CASRRTGNNYGYTF. CDR3 sequence (DNA): TGTGCCAGTAGGAGGACAGGGAATAACTATGGCTACACCTTC. The rearrangement uses TRBV19 and TRBJ1-2; TRBD1 matches 8 bases. CDR3 size: 14 residues. The V and J ends lost 6 bases and 1 base, in that order; junction bases with no gene match: 4. Germline V lookup: CDR1 LNHDA, CDR2 SQIVND (reference sequence).

The V call is TRBV5-1, the J call TRBJ2-3, with D perhaps TRBD2 (6 bases). V was trimmed by 0 bases and J by 2 bases, leaving 16 bases between them. CDR1 is SGHRS and CDR2 is YFSETQ in the germline V gene. CDR3 length: 17 amino acids. The CDR3 DNA reads as TGCGCCAGCAGCTTGGCCGGACTACCGGGGCTCACAGATACGCAGTATTTT. This encodes CASSLAGLPGLTDTQYF.

V gene TRBV15 combines with J gene TRBJ2-3, with 9 positions matching TRBD2. This CDR3 has 16 residues. J lost 0 bases, V lost 5 bases, and 6 bases had no gene match. The germline CDR1 and CDR2 sequences are LNHNV and YYDKDF (reference sequence). The DNA for the CDR3 is TGTGCCACCAGCCTACTAGCGGGCGCTAGCACAGATACGCAGTATTTT. This sequence encodes CATSLLAGASTDTQYF.

The rearrangement joins TRBV6-1 to TRBJ1-1; D may be TRBD1 (5 bases). V shed 4 bases and J shed 1 base, with 13 bases lying between them. Germline V lookup: CDR1 MNHNS, CDR2 SASEGT. The CDR3 contains 15 residues. The chain's CDR3 is CASSGQGVTNTEAFF. The CDR3 bases are TGTGCCAGCAGTGGACAAGGGGTGACGAACACTGAAGCTTTCTTT.

V usage is TRBV7-6 and J usage is TRBJ1-1, with D possibly TRBD1 on 6 matching bases. Germline V gene data show CDR1 as SGHVS and CDR2 as FNYEAQ. The CDR3 contains 14 residues. Trimming took 3 bases from V and 1 from J, leaving 9 bases between them. CDR3 residues: CASSFGGRNTEAFF. In DNA, the CDR3 is TGTGCCAGCAGCTTTGGGGGCAGGAACACTGAAGCTTTCTTT.

The chain combines TRBV30 with TRBJ2-5; D may be TRBD1 (5 bases). V was trimmed by 2 bases and J by 8 bases, leaving 18 bases between them. The germline V gene encodes CDR1 GTSNPN and CDR2 SVGIG (reference sequence). The CDR3 contains 14 residues. The CDR3 is CAWSNQGLFGTQYF. CDR3 coding DNA: TGTGCCTGGAGTAACCAGGGCCTGTTTGGAACCCAGTACTTC. The full variable domain, rest sourced from reference TRBV30 and TRBJ2-5, is SQTIHQWPATLVQPVGSPLSLECTVEGTSNPNLYWYRQAAGRGLQLLFYSVGIGQISSEVPQNLSASRPQDRQFILSSKKLLLSDSGFYLCAWSNQGLFGTQYFGPGTRLLVL.